This T cell receptor (beta chain) was obtained from a study of beta chain features in type 1 diabetes. The isolated RNA, all of it, was reverse transcribed, so expressed TCRB transcripts were what got sequenced. Assay used: immunoSEQ multiplex PCR; TCRdb lists only in-frame clones, some missing. The sample comprises approximately 250,000 clones, 9.5% to 13% of which are singletons, and around 0.017% rests with the top ten. V shed 0 bases and J shed 2 bases, with 19 bases lying between them. The germline CDR1 and CDR2 sequences are LGHNA and YSLEER. CDR3 length equals 18 residues. A CD45RO/CCR7/CD25/CD127/CD95/CD27 panel sorted naive, central memory, regulatory and stem cell-like memory CD4+ cells. In this sample, this clone turned up a few times. Its target is unknown. Overall study findings and caveats: All four CD4+ subsets from Type 1 diabetes patients carried moderately but significantly shorter TCRB CDR3s.

The sequenced sample consisted of naive CD4+ T cells from blood. This clonotype originated in a man aged 30 to 39 with type 1 diabetes. V and J are TRBV4-3 and TRBJ1-1; weak D call: TRBD1 (6 bases). The CDR3 reads CASSQEWGWGRVNTEAFF. The CDR3 nucleotides are TGCGCCAGCAGCCAAGAATGGGGGTGGGGGCGCGTAAACACTGAAGCTTTCTTT.